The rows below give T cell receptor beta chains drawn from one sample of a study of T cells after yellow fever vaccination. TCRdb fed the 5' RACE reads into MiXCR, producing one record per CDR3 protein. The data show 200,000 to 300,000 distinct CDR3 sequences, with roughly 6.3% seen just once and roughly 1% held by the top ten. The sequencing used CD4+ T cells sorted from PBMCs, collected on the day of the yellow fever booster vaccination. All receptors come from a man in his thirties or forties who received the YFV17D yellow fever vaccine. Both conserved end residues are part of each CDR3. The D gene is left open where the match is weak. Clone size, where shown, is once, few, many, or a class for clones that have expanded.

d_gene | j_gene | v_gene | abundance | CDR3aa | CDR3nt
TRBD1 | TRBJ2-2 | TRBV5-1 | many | CASVGQEYTGELFF | TGCGCCAGCGTGGGACAGGAATACACCGGGGAGCTGTTTTTT
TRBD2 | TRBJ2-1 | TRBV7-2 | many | CASSLLAGVRNEQFF | TGTGCCAGCAGCTTACTAGCGGGAGTTCGGAATGAGCAGTTCTTC
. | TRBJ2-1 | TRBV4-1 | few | CASSQDRSGSYNEQFF | TGCGCCAGCAGCCAAGATCGGAGCGGCTCCTACAATGAGCAGTTCTTC
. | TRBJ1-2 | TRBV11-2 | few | CASSLGPAYYGYTF | TGTGCCAGCAGCTTAGGGCCAGCCTACTATGGCTACACCTTC
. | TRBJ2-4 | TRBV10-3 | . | CAISPGTSEAKNIQYF | TGTGCCATCAGTCCCGGGACATCCGAAGCCAAAAACATTCAGTACTTC
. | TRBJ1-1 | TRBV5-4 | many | CASSTRTSRAFF | TGTGCCAGCAGCACCCGCACATCCCGAGCTTTCTTT
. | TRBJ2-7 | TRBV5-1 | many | CASSVQGSPYEQYF | TGCGCCAGCAGCGTTCAGGGGAGCCCCTACGAGCAGTACTTC
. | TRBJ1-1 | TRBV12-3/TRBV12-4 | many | CASNKGVGNTEAFF | TGTGCCAGCAATAAAGGGGTGGGGAACACTGAAGCTTTCTTT
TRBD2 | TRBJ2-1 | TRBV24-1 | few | CATSDTTPSGSRNEQFF | TGTGCCACCAGTGATACGACCCCTAGCGGGAGCAGGAATGAGCAGTTCTTC
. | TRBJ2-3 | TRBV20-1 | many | CSANTQADTQYF | TGCAGTGCGAACACTCAGGCAGATACGCAGTATTTT
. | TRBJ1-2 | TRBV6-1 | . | CASSPYAQGVYYGYTF | TGTGCCAGCAGCCCGTACGCACAGGGCGTGTACTATGGCTACACCTTC
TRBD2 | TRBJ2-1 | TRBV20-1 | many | CSARASGTSYNEQFF | TGCAGTGCTAGAGCTAGCGGGACCTCCTACAATGAGCAGTTCTTC
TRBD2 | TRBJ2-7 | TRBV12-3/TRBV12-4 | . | CASSFYRTSGSGRSYEQYF | TGTGCCAGCAGTTTTTATCGGACTAGCGGGTCTGGGAGATCTTACGAGCAGTACTTC
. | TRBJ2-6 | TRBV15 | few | CATSRAEPGANVLTF | TGTGCCACCAGCAGAGCAGAGCCTGGGGCCAACGTCCTGACTTTC
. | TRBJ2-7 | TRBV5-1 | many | CASSLAGPPHEQYF | TGCGCCAGCAGCTTGGCCGGGCCCCCGCACGAGCAGTACTTC
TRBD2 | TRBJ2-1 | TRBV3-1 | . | CASSQITLAGGPNPHEQFF | TGTGCCTCCAGCCAAATCACGCTAGCGGGAGGGCCAAATCCTCATGAGCAGTTCTTC
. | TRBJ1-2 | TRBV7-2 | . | CASSQGFGYTF | TGTGCCAGCAGCCAGGGGTTTGGCTACACCTTC
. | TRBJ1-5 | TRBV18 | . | CASSPGDTNQPQHF | TGTGCCAGCTCACCCGGGGACACCAATCAGCCCCAGCATTTT
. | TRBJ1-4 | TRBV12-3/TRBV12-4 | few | CASSFGSSSNEKLFF | TGTGCCAGCAGTTTTGGGTCATCGAGTAATGAAAAACTGTTTTTT
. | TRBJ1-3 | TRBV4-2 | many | CASSQEWGNTIYF | TGTGCCAGCAGCCAAGAGTGGGGAAACACCATATATTTT
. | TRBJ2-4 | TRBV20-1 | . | CSAKSVAKNIQYF | TGCAGTGCAAAAAGTGTAGCCAAAAACATTCAGTACTTC
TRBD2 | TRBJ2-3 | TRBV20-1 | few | CSGGLLAGGADTQYF | TGCAGTGGAGGGCTCCTAGCGGGAGGTGCAGATACGCAGTATTTT
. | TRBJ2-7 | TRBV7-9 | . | CASSLSGARYEQYF | TGTGCCAGCAGCTTATCCGGGGCGCGGTACGAGCAGTACTTC
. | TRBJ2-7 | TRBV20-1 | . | CSARDGSRRDEQYF | TGCAGTGCTAGAGATGGGTCCCGACGAGACGAGCAGTACTTC
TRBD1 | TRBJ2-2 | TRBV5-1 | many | CASSVSGTANTGELFF | TGCGCCAGCAGCGTATCCGGGACAGCGAACACCGGGGAGCTGTTTTTT
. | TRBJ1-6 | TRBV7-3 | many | CASSSSGTVNSPLHF | TGTGCCAGCAGCTCATCCGGGACGGTTAATTCACCCCTCCACTTT
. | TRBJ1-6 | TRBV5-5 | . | CASSPGVGNSPLHF | TGTGCCAGCAGCCCGGGAGTAGGGAATTCACCCCTCCACTTT
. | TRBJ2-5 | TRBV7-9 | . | CASSPLMETQYF | TGTGCCAGCAGCCCTCTCATGGAGACCCAGTACTTC
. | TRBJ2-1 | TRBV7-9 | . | CASHLSHLDNEQFF | TGTGCCAGCCACCTTTCTCACCTCGACAATGAGCAGTTCTTC
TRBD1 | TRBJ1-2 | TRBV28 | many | CASSQGQEHYGYTF | TGTGCCAGCAGTCAAGGACAGGAGCACTATGGCTACACCTTC
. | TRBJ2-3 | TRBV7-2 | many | CASSSPDNTDTQYF | TGTGCCAGCAGCTCCCCGGACAACACAGATACGCAGTATTTT